This T cell receptor beta chain was found in a study of T-cell memory formation after mild COVID-19 (dated by TCRdb to about 2021). About the investigation overall: Most TCR sequence clusters were specific to one of the two donors. In a couple of donors, T-cell clones that expanded and contracted after mild COVID-19 were followed by sequencing TCRalpha and TCRbeta repertoires longitudinally. The cohort was made up of two young adult volunteers, one female and one male, who were previously healthy.

What the study reported, not specific to this receptor: Contracting CD4+ clones were located mainly in the CM and EM memory subsets, whereas CD8+ clones were found to be enriched in EMRA. Some responding clones were detected in pre-infection memory, suggesting pre-existing cross-reactive memory T cells joined the SARS-CoV-2 response. Balanced CD4/CD8 phenotypes were observed for clones contracting from day 15 to 85, whereas a bias towards CD4+ was observed for a second wave of clones expanding from day 15 to 37. Only a couple of mild cases were covered by the study, and larger cohorts that include severe cases with pre-infection samples were considered necessary. The second-wave clones that peaked on day 37 were not confirmed to be SARS-CoV-2 specific.

Ficoll-Paque density gradient centrifugation was the method used to isolate PBMCs. The run used an Illumina NovaSeq 6000. TCRalpha and TCRbeta cDNA libraries were constructed by 5'RACE with constant-segment primers, with sample barcodes and unique molecular identifiers being introduced. Trizol reagent was used to extract RNA from every sample. Library amplification was performed in two PCR steps, and a second sample barcode and Illumina TruSeq adapters were introduced in the second step. Sequencing of libraries was performed on an Illumina NovaSeq with 2 x 150 bp paired-end reads. The source study handled its data this way. The reads were demultiplexed and collapsed into UMI-guided consensus sequences using migec v1.2.7. Using mixcr v2.1.11, the UMI consensuses were aligned to TRA and TRB V and J templates and assembled into clonotypes. A clonotype was counted as expanded or contracted only if both edgeR and NoisET called the change significant, with noise models trained on biological replicates. For edgeR calls, the cutoffs were a false discovery rate-adjusted p below 0.01 and a log2 fold-change threshold of 1. PCA with hierarchical clustering of max-normalized trajectories of the 1000 most abundant clonotypes was used as exploratory dynamics analysis. The CD4 or CD8 phenotype of responding clones was assigned using the separately sequenced CD4+ and CD8+ repertoires. TCRdb trimmed the raw reads at Q25, called clones with MiXCR and kept productive beta chains. Records with the same CDR3 protein are collapsed into one entry carrying the most frequent genes and DNA. The V and J calls were not made by the authors but by TCRdb's processing. The sample contains about half a million distinct CDR3 sequences, 15% to 20% of them found a single time. 9% to 15% of the sample is taken by the ten largest.

V and J lose 2 bases and 2 bases, and a span of 14 bases separates them. The CDR3, from cysteine to phenylalanine, totals 15 residues. The entry retains the CDR3 DNA only, 45 bases that are in frame from base 1. Via the germline V gene, CDR1 is SGHDT and CDR2 YYEEEE. For this clonotype: It has no known antigen specificity. Per-nucleotide qualities are absent, and no much larger clonotype sits a single base away.

This TCR came from an adult woman who had mild COVID-19 (a few samples of this study predate the infection). The sample titles of this study are shuffled in the database, so cell type and time point are left out; the donor was told from shared clones. The sequencing input was PBMCs or a T cell subset sorted from them (not recorded which). The chain joins TRBV5-6 to TRBJ2-7; the D gene could be either TRBD1 or TRBD2, each agreeing at 5 bases. At the DNA level, the sequence is TGTGCCAGCAGCTTATGGGGACGCCGGCCCTACGAGCAGTACTTC. Translated, this is CASSLWGRRPYEQYF.